These 32 T cell receptor beta chains originate from one sample sequenced in a study of blood T cell repertoires in COVID-19. Some clones are missing from TCRdb's copy, which holds only in-frame ones; the method was immunoSEQ multiplex PCR. Among some 150,000 clones listed, 70% to 80% were seen once. Material for sequencing was peripheral blood. The receptors shown here come from a woman aged 70 to 79 with COVID-19, enrolled during active disease.

This chain joins TRBV3-1 (or the pseudogene TRBV3-2) and TRBJ2-1, with D possibly matching TRBD1 (6 bases). The CDR3 extends over 17 amino acids. V was clipped by 4 bases and J by 1 base, with 17 bases between them. Germline CDR1 and CDR2: LGHDT and YNNKEL (reference sequence). CDR3 DNA: TGTGCCAGCAGCCTATCATCTCTAGGGGGTTCCTACAATGAGCAGTTCTTC. Its protein is CASSLSSLGGSYNEQFF.

This chain joins TRBV11-2 and TRBJ1-2; 10 nucleotides match TRBD1. The CDR3 is made up of 18 amino acids. Unmatched junction bases numbered 18, after V lost 5 bases and J lost 6 bases. The V gene's germline CDR1 is SGHAT and CDR2 FQNNGV. In DNA form, the CDR3 reads TGTGCCAGCAGCCCCAAAGGCAGACGCGGGACAGGGGTCGATGGCTACACCTTC. It translates to CASSPKGRRGTGVDGYTF.

V is TRBV6-6 and J is TRBJ1-5; D possibly corresponds to TRBD1 (5 bases). CDR1 and CDR2 (germline): MNHNY, SVGAGI (reference sequence). The V and J ends lost 8 bases and 6 bases respectively, with 20 bases between them. The CDR3 runs 15 residues. CDR3 nucleotides: TGTGCCAGCCGCCCCACATCAGGGCGGTCTCAGCCCCAGCATTTT. Amino acid sequence: CASRPTSGRSQPQHF.

The rearrangement joins TRBV30 to TRBJ2-3; D is perhaps TRBD1 (7 bases). There are 13 residues in the CDR3. Germline-derived CDR1 and CDR2 are GTSNPN and SVGIG (reference sequence). V lost 4 bases and J lost 0, with 8 bases in between. The CDR3 DNA sequence: TGTGCCTGGACAGGGGGGAGCACAGATACGCAGTATTTT. Encoded protein: CAWTGGSTDTQYF.

The rearrangement joins TRBV5-6 to TRBJ2-1; 7 nucleotides match TRBD1. Germline CDR1 is SGHDT and CDR2 is YYEEEE. The CDR3 is 11 amino acids. The junction had 0 bases not matched to a gene; V was cut back by 4 bases and J by 8 bases. The CDR3 here is CASSQGDEQFF. For the CDR3, the DNA is TGTGCCAGCAGCCAGGGGGATGAGCAGTTCTTC.

The CDR3 region is CASSWGTGFGYTF. DNA for the CDR3: TGTGCCAGCAGCTGGGGGACAGGGTTTGGCTACACCTTC. The chain employs TRBV28 and TRBJ1-2; TRBD1 matches 9 bases. V gave up 6 bases and J gave up 7 bases; unmatched junction bases: 6. The CDR3 sequence is 13 residues long. CDR1 is MDHEN and CDR2 is SYDVKM in the germline V gene.

This clone appeared a few times. V usage is TRBV2 and J usage is TRBJ1-2; TRBD1 is a possible D gene (5 bases). Germline CDR1 SNHLY, CDR2 FYNNEI. This CDR3 spans 13 amino acids. With 7 bases removed from V and 2 bases from J, the gap between germline ends came to 11 bases. CDR3 DNA sequence: TGTGCCAGCATTGGGGGAGGAAACTATGGCTACACCTTC. Its protein product is CASIGGGNYGYTF.

The chain employs TRBV7-9 and TRBJ1-1, with D hard to call. The germline V gene encodes CDR1 SEHNR and CDR2 FQNEAQ (reference sequence). V was trimmed by 1 base and J by 0 bases, leaving 12 bases between them. This CDR3 is 16 amino acids long. CDR3 region: CASSLVRGRLNTEAFF. The CDR3 bases are TGTGCCAGCAGCTTAGTACGGGGTAGGCTGAACACTGAAGCTTTCTTT.

With regard to this clone: Sequence at one end of the junction differs from germline and may be a read error. V and J are TRBV7-8 and TRBJ1-3; D is undetermined. Germline-derived CDR1 and CDR2 are SGHVS and FQNEAQ. The CDR3 spans 14 residues. The CDR3 reads CASSSLATGKNRDF. CDR3 in DNA: TGTGCCAGCAGCTCTTTAGCGACCGGGAAGAATAGGGATTTT.

The chain employs TRBV30 and TRBJ1-6; D is ambiguous. Germline V CDR1 and CDR2: GTSNPN, SVGIG (reference sequence). The V end was cut by 3 bases, the J end by 8 bases, with 8 bases between. The CDR3 is made up of 12 amino acids. The CDR3 reads CAWSPPDSPLHF. The CDR3 nucleotides are TGTGCCTGGAGCCCACCGGATTCACCCCTCCACTTT.

The CDR3 loop is CASRTSGTYEQYF. In DNA form, the CDR3 reads TGTGCCAGCAGGACTAGCGGGACCTACGAGCAGTACTTC. V gene TRBV6-5 combines with J gene TRBJ2-7, with 11 bases identical to TRBD2. The CDR3 has 13 residues. The trim removed 6 bases at V and 2 bases at J, leaving 0 bases unmatched. Germline V gene sequence: CDR1 MNHEY, CDR2 SVGAGI.

This sequence joins TRBV28 and TRBJ1-1, with TRBD1 as a possible D gene (6 bases). The CDR3 has 13 residues. V shed 3 bases and J shed 7 bases, with 12 bases lying between them. The germline gives CDR1 MDHEN, CDR2 SYDVKM. CDR3: CASSLGTQGEAFF. CDR3 coding DNA: TGTGCCAGCAGTTTGGGGACACAAGGTGAAGCTTTCTTT.

The chain links TRBV15 to TRBJ1-2, with 7 bases matching TRBD1. The CDR3 is 14 amino acids. From germline, CDR1 is LNHNV and CDR2 YYDKDF (reference sequence). Losses at the gene ends were 0 bases for V and 8 bases for J; bases not matched to a gene: 6. The DNA for the CDR3 is TGTGCCACCAGCAGAGATACAGGGGCTAAAGGCTACACCTTC. Amino acids: CATSRDTGAKGYTF.

The V call is TRBV7-2, the J call TRBJ2-3, with D tentatively TRBD2 (5 bases). Germline V lookup: CDR1 SGHTA, CDR2 FQGNSA. The V gene lost 3 bases and the J gene lost 6 bases, with 10 bases spanning the gap. The CDR3 has 13 amino acids. The CDR3, as DNA: TGTGCCAGCAGCTTTGGACGGGGTGATACGCAGTATTTT. Its translation is CASSFGRGDTQYF.

The chain has TRBV6-1 and TRBJ2-1; the match to TRBD2 covers 8 bases. Trimming took 2 bases from V and 7 from J; bases not matched to a gene: 1. Germline V lookup: CDR1 MNHNS, CDR2 SASEGT. CDR3 length equals 13 residues. The CDR3 loop is CASSEQRGNEQFF. The DNA of the CDR3 is TGTGCCAGCAGTGAACAGCGGGGGAATGAGCAGTTCTTC.

This chain links TRBV5-6 with TRBJ1-1; D is unresolved. With 1 base removed from V and 2 bases from J, the gap between germline ends came to 12 bases. Germline V CDR1 and CDR2: SGHDT, YYEEEE. The CDR3 is 15 amino acids. The CDR3 is CASSLYTTRNTEAFF. CDR3 coding DNA: TGTGCCAGCAGCTTGTACACCACCCGAAACACTGAAGCTTTCTTT.

V is TRBV7-2 and J is TRBJ1-3; D is unresolved. The CDR3 loop spans 13 amino acids. Germline-derived CDR1 and CDR2 are SGHTA and FQGNSA. Trimming removed 5 bases from V and 8 bases from J, with 13 bases in between. The CDR3: CASSPGRRDTIYF. The CDR3 DNA follows: TGTGCCAGCAGCCCAGGACGGCGGGACACCATATATTTT.

The chain employs TRBV7-9 and TRBJ1-5, with 9 bases fitting TRBD1. This CDR3 has 15 amino acids. V was pared by 5 bases and J by 4 bases, with 6 bases of the junction left unmatched. Germline V gene sequence: CDR1 SEHNR, CDR2 FQNEAQ (reference sequence). The CDR3 is CASSPMGTGNQPQHF. The CDR3, as DNA: TGTGCCAGCAGCCCAATGGGGACAGGGAATCAGCCCCAGCATTTT.

This clone is a singleton in its sample. The chain uses TRBV24-1 and TRBJ2-2; D might be TRBD1 (5 bases). This CDR3 is 12 amino acids long. Trimming stripped 6 bases from V and 7 bases from J, with 8 bases between. Germline V gives CDR1 KGHDR, CDR2 SFDVKD. CDR3 sequence (DNA): TGTGCCACCAGTCGAAGGGGCGGGGAGCTGTTTTTT. This encodes CATSRRGGELFF.

CDR3 residues: CASSLVGSTYYGYTF. The CDR3 region has the DNA TGTGCCAGCAGTTTAGTGGGCAGTACCTACTATGGCTACACCTTC. The chain joins TRBV27 to TRBJ1-2; D uncertain. CDR3 length: 15 amino acids. Germline V gives CDR1 MNHEY, CDR2 SMNVEV (reference sequence). V was trimmed by 2 bases and J by 3 bases, leaving 13 bases between them.

CDR3 sequence: CASSLGLAVDTQYF. The CDR3 nucleotides read TGTGCCAGCAGCTTGGGGCTAGCGGTTGATACGCAGTATTTT. The chain recombines TRBV5-8 with TRBJ2-3; 7 bases line up with TRBD2. This CDR3 has 14 residues. Germline V gene lookup returns CDR1 SGHTS and CDR2 YDEGEE. J gave up 6 bases and V 0 bases, and 4 bases lay outside the gene matches.

As DNA, the CDR3 is TGTGCCAGTAGTTTTCGGGGTCTGGCTGAAGCTTTCTTT. This codes for CASSFRGLAEAFF. The chain links TRBV19 to TRBJ1-1; no clear D. The V and J ends lost 5 bases and 6 bases respectively, with 13 bases between them. CDR1 is LNHDA and CDR2 is SQIVND in the germline V gene (reference sequence). The CDR3 is 13 residues long.

This clone was detected a few times. This chain uses TRBV20-1 with TRBJ2-3, with 7 bases matching TRBD2. CDR3 size: 17 residues. The junction had 15 bases not matched to a gene; V was cut back by 3 bases and J by 3 bases. The germline CDR1 and CDR2 sequences are DFQATT and SNEGSKA (reference sequence). CDR3 DNA sequence: TGCAGTGCTAGTCCTCCCGGCCGTGCGGGGGTAACAGATACGCAGTATTTT. It specifies CSASPPGRAGVTDTQYF.

V usage is TRBV23-1 and J usage is TRBJ2-7, with D uncertain. TRBV23-1 is marked as an open reading frame, function uncertain. The V end lost 6 bases, the J end lost 3 bases, and 21 bases lay between the germline ends. The CDR3 is 16 residues long. The CDR3 DNA reads as TGCGCCAGCAGGATAAAGAGGAAGGTCGGCTACTACGAGCAGTACTTC. As protein: CASRIKRKVGYYEQYF.

The V gene is TRBV7-2, the J gene TRBJ1-2, with 7 positions matching TRBD1. CDR3 length: 15 amino acids. V gave up 9 bases and J gave up 6 bases; unmatched junction bases: 16. The germline CDR1 and CDR2 sequences are SGHTA and FQGNSA. The CDR3 DNA is TGTGCCAGATCGGCCGGGACAGAGGTTTTCAATGGCTACACCTTC. It yields the protein CARSAGTEVFNGYTF.

The chain links TRBV4-3 to TRBJ1-1, with D unclear. This CDR3 has 14 amino acids. Trimming shortened V by 0 bases and J by 1 base, and 6 bases separated the two germline ends. Germline V gene sequence: CDR1 LGHNA, CDR2 YSLEER. CDR3 DNA sequence: TGCGCCAGCAGCCAAGAGTGGAGGAACACTGAAGCTTTCTTT. Translated, it gives CASSQEWRNTEAFF.

Within the sample, this clone is medium-sized (0.01 to 0.1%). The chain links TRBV14 to TRBJ1-2, with TRBD1 as a possible D gene (5 bases). Trimming removed 5 bases at V and 8 bases at J, with 18 bases between. The germline CDR1 and CDR2 sequences are SGHDN and FVKESK. CDR3 length: 14 residues. DNA for the CDR3: TGTGCCAGCAGCTCCCTTGGGGGGGGAGGAGGCTACACCTTC. This encodes CASSSLGGGGGYTF.

This clone has only a few counts. This CDR3 is also generated by other DNA sequences in the sample. The genes are TRBV19 and TRBJ1-2; D possibly corresponds to TRBD1 (5 bases). Germline CDR1 LNHDA, CDR2 SQIVND (reference sequence). The ends were cut back, 3 bases at V and 4 bases at J, with 15 bases in the middle. This CDR3 spans 15 amino acids. CDR3 loop: CASSIVGRRTYGYTF. The CDR3 DNA is TGTGCCAGTAGTATTGTGGGGCGACGGACCTATGGCTACACCTTC.

For the CDR3, the DNA is TGTGCCAGCAGTCGACAGAGCTCCTATAATTCACCCCTCCACTTT. Protein: CASSRQSSYNSPLHF. The chain links TRBV2 to TRBJ1-6; D is perhaps TRBD1 (5 bases). V dropped 5 bases and J dropped 0 bases, with 8 bases sitting between them. Looked up from germline, CDR1 is SNHLY and CDR2 is FYNNEI. The CDR3 loop spans 15 amino acids.

The chain has TRBV12-3 or TRBV12-4 and TRBJ1-2; 7 bases line up with TRBD1. With V trimmed by 3 bases and J by 3 bases, 1 base remained unmatched. The CDR3 covers 13 residues. CDR3 residues: CASSFDRDYGYTF. The CDR3 DNA follows: TGTGCCAGCAGTTTTGACAGGGACTATGGCTACACCTTC.

V gene TRBV27 combines with J gene TRBJ2-7; 8 positions agree with TRBD2. After removal of 5 bases from V and 4 bases from J, the junction contained 7 bases not matched to a gene. The CDR3 is 14 amino acids. Germline V gives CDR1 MNHEY, CDR2 SMNVEV (reference sequence). In nucleotides, the CDR3 is TGTGCCAGCAGTGCGGGGGGATTCCCTTACGAGCAGTACTTC. Translation: CASSAGGFPYEQYF.

This chain joins TRBV7-3 and TRBJ2-7, with 7 bases aligning to TRBD1. V shed 5 bases and J 4 bases; nucleotides not matched to a gene: 11. The CDR3 is 15 residues long. Germline V lookup: CDR1 SGHTA, CDR2 FQGTGA. The CDR3 DNA follows: TGTGCCAGCAGCCCCACCGGGACAGCAGGGTACGAGCAGTACTTC. This encodes CASSPTGTAGYEQYF.